Shown below are 8 T cell receptor beta chains from a single sample sequenced in a study of CD8+ T cells in alopecia areata. Sequencing used cDNA as its template, made by extracting RNA and reverse transcribing it. Libraries were prepared by immunoSEQ multiplex PCR; TCRdb keeps only in-frame clonotypes and omits some of them. This table has some 120,000 clones, roughly 58% appearing once. This specimen was CD4+ T cells sorted from blood, taken at week 0. The source of these receptors is a human donor with alopecia areata.

The V gene is TRBV27, the J gene TRBJ1-2; D gene unclear. V lost 7 bases and J 0 bases, leaving 6 bases between the germline ends. Germline V gives CDR1 MNHEY, CDR2 SMNVEV (reference sequence). The CDR3 is 12 residues long. CDR3 in amino acids: CASNESNYGYTF. CDR3 coding DNA: TGTGCCAGCAATGAGTCTAACTATGGCTACACCTTC.

The rearrangement joins TRBV27 to TRBJ1-2, with TRBD1 matching over 10 bases. The CDR3 is 16 amino acids. Germline V gene lookup returns CDR1 MNHEY and CDR2 SMNVEV (reference sequence). V lost 4 bases, J lost 1 base, and 6 bases stayed unmatched. CDR3 bases: TGTGCCAGCAGTTCCCAGACAGGGGGCTTTAACTATGGCTACACCTTC. Encoded protein: CASSSQTGGFNYGYTF.

This clone was observed a handful of times. This sequence joins TRBV7-9 and TRBJ2-2; 12 nucleotides align to TRBD2. The ends lost 4 bases at V and 5 bases at J; junction bases unmatched: 2. This CDR3 is 15 amino acids long. CDR1 and CDR2 (germline): SEHNR, FQNEAQ (reference sequence). CDR3 loop: CASSSGLAGTGELFF. CDR3 DNA sequence: TGTGCCAGCAGCTCCGGACTAGCGGGAACCGGGGAGCTGTTTTTT. The variable domain in full, completed from reference TRBV7-9 and TRBJ2-2, reads DTGVSQNPRHKITKRGQNVTFRCDPISEHNRLYWYRQTLGQGPEFLTYFQNEAQLEKSRLLSDRFSAERPKGSFSTLEIQRTEQGDSAMYLCASSSGLAGTGELFFGEGSRLTVL.

There are a few counts of this clone. As DNA, the CDR3 is TGTGCCAGCAGTGTTGCGCAGACCTCCACAGATACGCAGTATTTT. Amino acids: CASSVAQTSTDTQYF. The chain carries TRBV2 and TRBJ2-3; D is unclear. With 4 bases removed from V and 2 bases from J, the gap between germline ends came to 13 bases. Germline assignment: CDR1 SNHLY and CDR2 FYNNEI. This CDR3 is built from 15 residues. The variable domain in full, completed from reference TRBV2 and TRBJ2-3, reads EPEVTQTPSHQVTQMGQEVILRCVPISNHLYFYWYRQILGQKVEFLVSFYNNEISEKSEIFDDQFSVERPDGSNFTLKIRSTKLEDSAMYFCASSVAQTSTDTQYFGPGTRLTVL.

The rearrangement joins TRBV27 to TRBJ2-3; the D is unclear. The germline CDR1 and CDR2 sequences are MNHEY and SMNVEV (reference sequence). The V gene lost 8 bases and the J gene lost 0 bases, with 9 bases spanning the gap. CDR3 length: 13 residues. CDR3 in amino acids: CASGFLSTDTQYF. The CDR3 coding sequence is TGTGCCAGCGGGTTCTTAAGCACAGATACGCAGTATTTT.

The genes are TRBV15 and TRBJ2-3; the D call may be TRBD1 or TRBD2 (5 bases each). Germline V CDR1 and CDR2: LNHNV, YYDKDF (reference sequence). The V and J ends lost 0 bases and 6 bases respectively, with 10 bases between them. The CDR3 extends over 14 amino acids. This CDR3 is CATSRDSGPDTQYF. CDR3 sequence (DNA): TGTGCCACCAGCAGAGATTCGGGGCCCGATACGCAGTATTTT.

The genes are TRBV7-2 and TRBJ2-1; 12 positions match TRBD2. This CDR3 is built from 16 residues. The germline V gene has CDR1 SGHTA and CDR2 FQGNSA. After removal of 5 bases from V and 1 base from J, the junction contained 3 bases not matched to a gene. DNA of the CDR3: TGTGCCAGCAGCGATGGGACTAGCGGGTCCTACAATGAGCAGTTCTTC. As protein: CASSDGTSGSYNEQFF. The complete variable domain, with remaining parts taken from reference TRBV7-2 and TRBJ2-1, reads GAGVSQSPSNKVTEKGKDVELRCDPISGHTALYWYRQSLGQGLEFLIYFQGNSAPDKSGLPSDRFSAERTGGSVSTLTIQRTQQEDSAVYLCASSDGTSGSYNEQFFGPGTRLTVL.

The chain has TRBV5-1 and TRBJ2-7, with D possibly TRBD2 on 5 matching bases. V was pared by 4 bases and J by 6 bases, with 17 bases between. The CDR3 spans 14 residues. Germline CDR1 SGHRS, CDR2 YFSETQ. Here the CDR3 reads CASSGFPVEGEQYF. The CDR3 DNA reads TGCGCCAGCAGCGGTTTCCCGGTAGAGGGCGAGCAGTACTTC.